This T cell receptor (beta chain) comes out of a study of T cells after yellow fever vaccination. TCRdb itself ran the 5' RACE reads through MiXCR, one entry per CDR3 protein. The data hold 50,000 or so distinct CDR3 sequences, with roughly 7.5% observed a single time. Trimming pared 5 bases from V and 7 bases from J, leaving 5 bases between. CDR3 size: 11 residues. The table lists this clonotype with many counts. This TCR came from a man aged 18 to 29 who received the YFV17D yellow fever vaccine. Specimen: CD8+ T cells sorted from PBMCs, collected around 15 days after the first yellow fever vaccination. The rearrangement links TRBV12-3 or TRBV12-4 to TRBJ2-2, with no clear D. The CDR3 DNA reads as TGTGCCAGCAGTCGATTCGGGGAGCTGTTTTTT. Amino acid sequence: CASSRFGELFF.